This TCR beta chain was retrieved from a study of blood T cell repertoires in COVID-19. Turning to the study itself: Sources were T cells, B-cell-depleted T cells, or PBMCs; the material itself was cDNA or gDNA.

Repertoires were generated with immunoSEQ multiplex PCR, while TCRdb's copy carries only in-frame clones and drops some. The sample yields about 340,000 clones, approximately 86% seen once. In assigning cohorts, the study relied on participant-reported clinical history. Germline V gene sequence: CDR1 LGHNA, CDR2 YSLEER. Losses at the gene ends were 1 base for V and 0 bases for J; bases not matched to a gene: 3. The length of the CDR3 is 15 residues. The J gene is TRBJ2-7, the V gene TRBV4-3, with 7 bases aligning to TRBD2. The sequenced sample consisted of PBMCs or T cells enriched from blood (not recorded which). The TCR sequence derives from a woman in her 40s with acute COVID-19. The CDR3 nucleotides are TGCGCCAGCAGCCAAGTCGGCGGGGGCTCCTACGAGCAGTACTTC. Protein product: CASSQVGGGSYEQYF.